This TCR beta chain was captured by sequencing in a study of beta chain features in type 1 diabetes. The study's findings and limits: In these data, an HLA type influence on TCRB rearrangement remained unresolved. Individuals with type 1 diabetes displayed fewer insertions and more deletions at VDJ junctions. TCRB CDR3s from Type 1 diabetes patients were moderately but significantly shorter in all four CD4+ subsets.

CD45RO/CCR7/CD25/CD127/CD95/CD27 staining was used to isolate CD4+ naive, central memory, regulatory and stem cell-like memory cells by sorting. With 2 bases clipped from V and 0 bases from J, the junction kept 7 bases outside the gene matches. This CDR3 comprises 19 residues. Looked up from germline, CDR1 is LGHNA and CDR2 is YNFKEQ. Every bit of the isolated RNA underwent reverse transcription, so sequencing read expressed TCRB transcripts. Sequencing was performed with immunoSEQ multiplex PCR; in TCRdb, only in-frame clones are kept and a portion is missing. The repertoire holds under 850,000 clones, with roughly 13% as singletons. This clone came up a few times. Its antigen is unknown.

Sequencing was done on a sample of naive CD4+ T cells from blood. This chain connects TRBV4-2 to TRBJ2-6; TRBD2 aligns across 10 bases. The receptor was derived from a man aged 18 to 30 with type 1 diabetes. The CDR3, as DNA: TGTGCCAGCAGCCAACTAGGACTAGCGGCGTTCTCTGGGGCCAACGTCCTGACTTTC. Translated, it gives CASSQLGLAAFSGANVLTF.